What follows are 25 T cell receptor beta chains derived from one specimen sequenced in a study of cytomegalovirus exposure and HLA in healthy donors. The study ran its PCR with 60 Vbeta and 13 Jbeta primers. Assay: immunoSEQ multiplex PCR; the TCRdb copy retains only in-frame clones and omits some. The table includes some 96,000 clones, over 65% detected once. Sequenced input: PBMCs. The receptors derive from a woman between 55 and 75 years old in good health and CMV-seronegative.

The genes are TRBV7-9 and TRBJ2-3; perhaps TRBD1 as D (5 bases). V was cut by 0 bases and J by 1 base, with 8 bases left in between. Germline-derived CDR1 and CDR2 are SEHNR and FQNEAQ (reference sequence). The CDR3 is made up of 15 amino acids. CDR3: CASSLAGVGTDTQYF. CDR3 in DNA: TGTGCCAGCAGCTTAGCAGGGGTCGGCACAGATACGCAGTATTTT.

This clone was observed a few times. The rearrangement uses TRBV19 and TRBJ1-5; TRBD1 agrees at 9 bases. V was clipped by 7 bases and J by 7 bases; unmatched bases: 5. The CDR3 consists of 13 residues. CDR1 LNHDA and CDR2 SQIVND come from the germline V gene (reference sequence). The CDR3 loop reads CASTRQGGQPQHF. The CDR3, as DNA: TGTGCCAGTACACGACAGGGGGGACAGCCCCAGCATTTT.

This rearrangement joins TRBV7-2 to TRBJ1-4; 9 bases agree with TRBD1. V was clipped by 3 bases and J by 5 bases; unmatched bases: 4. Germline V gene sequence: CDR1 SGHTA, CDR2 FQGNSA. The CDR3 covers 15 residues. As DNA, the CDR3 is TGTGCCAGCAGCTTGTGGACAGGGGAGAATGAAAAACTGTTTTTT. The encoded protein is CASSLWTGENEKLFF. Variable domain in full (rest from reference TRBV7-2 and TRBJ1-4): GAGVSQSPSNKVTEKGKDVELRCDPISGHTALYWYRQSLGQGLEFLIYFQGNSAPDKSGLPSDRFSAERTGGSVSTLTIQRTQQEDSAVYLCASSLWTGENEKLFFGSGTQLSVL.

The V call is TRBV11-2, the J call TRBJ1-5, with a tentative D call TRBD1 (5 bases). Trimming removed 5 bases from V and 5 bases from J, with 16 bases in between. This CDR3 spans 15 amino acids. CDR1 and CDR2 from the germline V gene are SGHAT and FQNNGV. The DNA of the CDR3 is TGTGCCAGCAGCCGTACGGGGGGTCTGGATCAGCCCCAGCATTTT. This sequence encodes CASSRTGGLDQPQHF.

The chain links TRBV6-5 to TRBJ2-3, with D possibly TRBD2 on 6 matching bases. Germline V gene lookup returns CDR1 MNHEY and CDR2 SVGAGI. This CDR3 has 14 amino acids. Trimming stripped 2 bases from V and 1 base from J, with 7 bases between. CDR3 DNA: TGTGCCAGCAGTTACCCGGGGGGCACAGATACGCAGTATTTT. The encoded protein is CASSYPGGTDTQYF.

The V gene is TRBV6-6, the J gene TRBJ1-5; D is undetermined. With 4 bases removed from V and 9 bases from J, the gap between germline ends came to 4 bases. The CDR3 contains 10 residues. Germline-derived CDR1 and CDR2 are MNHNY and SVGAGI (reference sequence). This CDR3 is CASSSGPQHF. CDR3 nucleotides: TGTGCCAGCAGTTCAGGGCCCCAGCATTTT.

There are a few counts of this clone. This sequence joins TRBV7-2 and TRBJ2-7; 8 nucleotides line up with TRBD2. The CDR3 covers 15 residues. V was pared by 5 bases and J by 3 bases, with 9 bases of the junction left unmatched. Germline V gene data show CDR1 as SGHTA and CDR2 as FQGNSA. The CDR3 DNA reads TGTGCCAGCAGCAGAACAGCGGGAGATGGCTACGAGCAGTACTTC. Translation: CASSRTAGDGYEQYF.

This chain connects TRBV5-6 to TRBJ2-1; D not resolved. The V gene's germline CDR1 is SGHDT and CDR2 YYEEEE. The CDR3 has 13 residues. V was clipped by 4 bases and J by 2 bases, with 7 bases between them. The CDR3 DNA sequence: TGTGCCAGCAGCGGCCGGGCCTACAATGAGCAGTTCTTC. Translated, it gives CASSGRAYNEQFF.

The gene calls are TRBV6-5 and TRBJ1-1; the match to TRBD1 covers 7 bases. Trimming at V came to 6 bases and at J to 1 base, leaving 8 bases not matched to a gene. CDR1 and CDR2 (germline): MNHEY, SVGAGI. The CDR3 is 15 residues long. CDR3 DNA sequence: TGTGCCAGCAGCCCCTTTGGGACAGCGAACACTGAAGCTTTCTTT. Protein: CASSPFGTANTEAFF.

J is TRBJ2-4 and V is TRBV13, with D perhaps matching TRBD1 (5 bases). Looked up from germline, CDR1 is PRHDT and CDR2 is FYEKMQ (reference sequence). V lost 2 bases and J 0 bases, leaving 17 bases between the germline ends. This CDR3 is built from 18 residues. CDR3 nucleotide sequence: TGTGCCAGCAGCTTATGGGGCCAACACTTACTAGCCAAAAACATTCAGTACTTC. Its protein is CASSLWGQHLLAKNIQYF.

The table lists this clone with a few counts. The chain's CDR3 is CASTRQTRTEAFF. In nucleotides, the CDR3 is TGTGCCAGCACCAGACAGACGAGGACTGAAGCTTTCTTT. V and J are TRBV11-2 and TRBJ1-1, with a weak D call TRBD1 (5 bases). V gave up 7 bases and J gave up 5 bases, with 14 bases separating them. The CDR3 consists of 13 residues. Germline V gives CDR1 SGHAT, CDR2 FQNNGV.

The rearrangement uses TRBV5-5 and TRBJ2-2; the match to TRBD1 covers 8 bases. Germline lookup yields CDR1 SGHKS and CDR2 YYEKEE (reference sequence). Trimming took 0 bases from V and 3 from J; bases not matched to a gene: 13. This CDR3 is built from 19 residues. The CDR3, as DNA: TGTGCCAGCAGCTTGGTGGACAGGGTACGGTACGTGGACACCGGGGAGCTGTTTTTT. Its translation is CASSLVDRVRYVDTGELFF.

The J gene is TRBJ2-7, the V gene TRBV5-1; TRBD1 is a possible D gene (6 bases). V lost 2 bases, J lost 2 bases, and 11 bases lay in between. CDR1 and CDR2 (germline): SGHRS, YFSETQ. CDR3 length equals 14 residues. This chain's CDR3 is CASSLQGAAYEQYF. CDR3 DNA: TGCGCCAGCAGCTTACAGGGTGCGGCCTACGAGCAGTACTTC.

The chain joins TRBV6-1 to TRBJ1-1, with D perhaps TRBD1 (6 bases). Between the trimmed V and J ends, which lost 2 bases and 3 bases, there was a span of 10 bases. The CDR3 is 14 amino acids. Germline assignment: CDR1 MNHNS and CDR2 SASEGT. CDR3 loop: CASSEWGLDTEAFF. The CDR3 coding sequence is TGTGCCAGCAGTGAATGGGGGCTTGACACTGAAGCTTTCTTT.

The chain couples TRBV6-6 to TRBJ2-2; D is possibly TRBD1 (5 bases). V was shortened by 5 bases and J by 3 bases, with 10 bases between the two germline ends. The CDR3 runs to 14 residues. Germline lookup yields CDR1 MNHNY and CDR2 SVGAGI (reference sequence). Here the CDR3 DNA reads TGTGCCAGCAGTCTCCGACAGCACACCGGGGAGCTGTTTTTT. It encodes CASSLRQHTGELFF.

The chain joins TRBV9 to TRBJ2-7; TRBD1 is a possible D gene (6 bases). V was trimmed by 4 bases and J by 1 base, leaving 15 bases between them. The germline V gene has CDR1 SGDLS and CDR2 YYNGEE. The CDR3 consists of 15 residues. Here the CDR3 reads CASSFSGTHSYEQYF. The CDR3, as DNA: TGTGCCAGCAGCTTCTCCGGGACACATTCCTACGAGCAGTACTTC.

The V call is TRBV7-8, the J call TRBJ2-7; D unresolved. V lost 1 base to trimming and J lost 6 bases, with 4 bases between them. Germline values: CDR1 SGHVS, CDR2 FQNEAQ. This CDR3 has 11 amino acids. The CDR3 DNA is TGTGCCAGCAGCTTAGATAGCGAGCAGTACTTC. Protein sequence: CASSLDSEQYF.

The V call is TRBV2, the J call TRBJ2-7; 10 positions match TRBD2. Unmatched junction bases numbered 2, after V lost 7 bases and J lost 5 bases. CDR1 is SNHLY, CDR2 FYNNEI, per germline. The CDR3 runs 12 residues. The CDR3 sequence is CASTSGSHEQYF. The CDR3 region has the DNA TGTGCCAGCACTAGCGGGAGCCACGAGCAGTACTTC.

J is TRBJ1-1 and V is TRBV5-1, with D hard to call. Germline values: CDR1 SGHRS, CDR2 YFSETQ. The V end lost 4 bases, the J end lost 1 base, and 8 bases lay between the germline ends. This CDR3 contains 13 residues. CDR3 nucleotides: TGCGCCAGCAGCCTGACATCGAACACTGAAGCTTTCTTT. Translation gives CASSLTSNTEAFF.

V gene TRBV7-2 combines with J gene TRBJ2-7; D may be TRBD2 (8 bases). This CDR3 has 15 residues. In germline, CDR1 is SGHTA, CDR2 FQGNSA. V was shortened by 3 bases and J by 2 bases, with 14 bases between the two germline ends. The CDR3 protein is CASSFRGGTAYEQYF. The CDR3 bases are TGTGCCAGCAGCTTCCGGGGGGGGACAGCCTACGAGCAGTACTTC.

CDR3 sequence reads: CATSRPQEKLFF. CDR3 sequence (DNA): TGTGCCACCAGCAGACCCCAGGAAAAACTGTTTTTT. V is TRBV15 and J is TRBJ1-4; no clear D gene. Germline lookup yields CDR1 LNHNV and CDR2 YYDKDF (reference sequence). This CDR3 spans 12 amino acids. Between the trimmed V and J ends, which lost 2 bases and 8 bases, there was a span of 6 bases.

The chain recombines TRBV29-1 with TRBJ1-2, with TRBD1 matching 8 bases. The V and J ends lost 6 bases and 6 bases, in that order; junction bases with no gene match: 9. The CDR3 has 13 residues. The germline V gene has CDR1 SQVTM and CDR2 ANQGSEA. The DNA of the CDR3 is TGCAGCGTGCCCGGACAGGGAGGAAATGGCTACACCTTC. This sequence encodes CSVPGQGGNGYTF.

This chain uses TRBV6-6 with TRBJ1-1; no clear D gene. Trimming removed 2 bases at V and 1 base at J, with 11 bases between. Germline V CDR1 and CDR2: MNHNY, SVGAGI (reference sequence). This CDR3 has 15 amino acids. CDR3 protein: CASSYGQRANTEAFF. In nucleotides, the CDR3 is TGTGCCAGCAGTTACGGGCAGCGGGCGAACACTGAAGCTTTCTTT.

There are a few counts of this clone. The chain carries TRBV10-2 and TRBJ2-2; TRBD2 aligns across 7 bases. This CDR3 contains 14 residues. The V segment lost 7 bases and the J segment 4 bases; nucleotides outside the gene matches: 6. CDR1 is WSHSY and CDR2 is SAAADI in the germline V gene. The CDR3, as DNA: TGCGCCAGCACTCCAGGACTAGTCACCGGGGAGCTGTTTTTT. This encodes CASTPGLVTGELFF.

The chain is built from TRBV23-1 and TRBJ1-2; D is undetermined. TRBV23-1 is annotated as an ORF whose role is uncertain. This CDR3 has 14 amino acids. Trimming removed 0 bases from V and 6 bases from J, with 11 bases in between. As DNA, the CDR3 is TGCGCCAGCAGTCAATCGGCTGGCTTCGATGGCTACACCTTC. Translating it yields CASSQSAGFDGYTF.